This paragraph reports one TCR beta chain. Its target is not known. TCR alpha and TCR beta cDNA libraries carrying sample barcodes and UMIs came from 5'RACE with constant-segment primers. Each CDR3 protein is one row after TCRdb ran MiXCR on the 5' RACE reads. This sample has over 450,000 distinct CDR3 sequences, with just over 20% found just once. These data come from a study of T-cell memory formation after mild COVID-19. Study outcomes and limitations: The study found contracting CD4+ clones mainly in CM and EM and contracting CD8+ clones in EMRA. Whereas later expanders leaned CD4+, clones contracting day 15 to 85 showed a balanced CD4/CD8 makeup.

CDR1 and CDR2 (germline): LNHDA, SQIVND (reference sequence). The CDR3 sequence is 16 residues long. Unmatched junction bases numbered 7, after V lost 4 bases and J lost 2 bases. Sequenced sample: PBMCs or a T cell subset sorted from them (not recorded which). The J gene is TRBJ2-3, the V gene TRBV19, with 9 bases lining up with TRBD1. This receptor was obtained from an adult woman who had mild COVID-19 (a few samples of this study predate the infection). Cell type and time point are not known. This chain's CDR3 is CASSNRQGVVTDTQYF. The CDR3 region has the DNA TGTGCCAGTAGTAACAGACAGGGGGTGGTCACAGATACGCAGTATTTT.